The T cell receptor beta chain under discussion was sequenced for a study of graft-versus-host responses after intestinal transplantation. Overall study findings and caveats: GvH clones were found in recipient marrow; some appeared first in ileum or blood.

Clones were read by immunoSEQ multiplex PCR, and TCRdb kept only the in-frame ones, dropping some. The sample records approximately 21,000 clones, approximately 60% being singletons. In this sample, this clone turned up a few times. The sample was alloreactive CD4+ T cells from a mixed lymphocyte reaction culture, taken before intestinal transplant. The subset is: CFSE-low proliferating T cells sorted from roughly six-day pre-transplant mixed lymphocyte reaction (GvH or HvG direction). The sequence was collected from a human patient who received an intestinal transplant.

The CDR3 protein is CASRSSGGAWETQYF. The CDR3 region has the DNA TGTGCCAGCAGGTCTAGCGGGGGGGCCTGGGAGACCCAGTACTTC. The chain employs TRBV6-1 and TRBJ2-5, with 12 bases matching TRBD2. CDR1 and CDR2 from the germline V gene are MNHNS and SASEGT. Trimming took 6 bases from V and 5 from J; bases not matched to a gene: 7. The CDR3 runs 15 residues.